This T cell receptor (beta chain) was recovered during a study of response to subunit inactivated influenza vaccine. Points from the study as a whole: Seasonal influenza vaccination, on each occasion, was suggested by the authors to recruit few new T cells.

V was trimmed by 7 bases and J by 0 bases, leaving 13 bases between them. Germline assignment: CDR1 MGHRA and CDR2 YSYEKL. CDR3 length: 15 residues. This clonotype was seen at least ten times. Its cognate antigen is unknown. TCRdb fed the RT-PCR reads into MiXCR, producing one record per CDR3 protein. Of 550,000 to 600,000 distinct CDR3 sequences in the sample, about an eighth were seen once. The rearrangement links TRBV4-1 to TRBJ2-1; D is possibly TRBD2 (6 bases). This TCR was sampled from a man in his fifties or sixties who received an inactivated influenza vaccine. The sample in question was PBMCs from blood, obtained on the day of vaccination. CDR3: CASTARENSYNEQFF. The CDR3 nucleotides are TGCGCCAGCACCGCCCGGGAGAACTCCTACAATGAGCAGTTCTTC.